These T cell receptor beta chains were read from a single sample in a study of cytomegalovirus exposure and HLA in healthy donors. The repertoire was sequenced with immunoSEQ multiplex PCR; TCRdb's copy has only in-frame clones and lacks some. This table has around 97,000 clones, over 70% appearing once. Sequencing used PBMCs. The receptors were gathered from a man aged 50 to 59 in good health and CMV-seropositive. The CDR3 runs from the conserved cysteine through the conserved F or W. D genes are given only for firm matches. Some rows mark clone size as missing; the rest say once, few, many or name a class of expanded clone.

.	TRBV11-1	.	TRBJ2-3	CASSPSQGHTDTQYF	TGTGCCAGCAGCCCAAGCCAGGGTCACACAGATACGCAGTATTTT
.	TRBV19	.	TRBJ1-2	CASRTTGTTNYGYTF	TGTGCCAGTAGAACTACAGGCACTACTAACTATGGCTACACCTTC
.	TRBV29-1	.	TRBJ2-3	CSASLGSKADTQYF	TGCAGCGCATCACTAGGAAGCAAGGCAGATACGCAGTATTTT
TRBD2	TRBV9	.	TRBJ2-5	CASSVGLAGEETQYF	TGTGCCAGCAGCGTAGGACTAGCGGGAGAAGAGACCCAGTACTTC
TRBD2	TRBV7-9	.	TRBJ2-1	CASSFGLAVENEQFF	TGTGCCAGCAGCTTTGGACTAGCGGTAGAAAATGAGCAGTTCTTC
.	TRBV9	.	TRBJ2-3	CASSVDGSGSDTQYF	TGTGCCAGCAGCGTAGACGGGAGCGGGTCGGATACGCAGTATTTT
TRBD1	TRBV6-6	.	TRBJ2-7	CASSSDRARGQYF	TGTGCCAGCAGCTCCGACAGGGCTCGGGGGCAGTACTTC
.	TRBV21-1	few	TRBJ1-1	CASRGLRGGGTNTEAFF	TGTGCCAGCAGGGGTCTGCGGGGGGGAGGGACAAACACTGAAGCTTTCTTT
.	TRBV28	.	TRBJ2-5	CASSLLGDLSETQYF	TGTGCCAGCAGTTTATTGGGAGATCTTTCAGAGACCCAGTACTTC
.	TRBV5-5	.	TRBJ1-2	CASSLEQGGRYGYTF	TGTGCCAGCAGCTTGGAACAGGGTGGGCGCTATGGCTACACCTTC
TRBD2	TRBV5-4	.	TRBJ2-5	CASSRFTSGRLQETQYF	TGTGCCAGCAGCCGGTTCACTAGCGGGAGACTCCAAGAGACCCAGTACTTC
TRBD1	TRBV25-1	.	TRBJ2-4	CASSESVQGAKNIQYF	TGTGCCAGCAGTGAATCCGTACAGGGGGCCAAAAACATTCAGTACTTC
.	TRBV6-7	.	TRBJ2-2	CASSYTGQFTGELFF	TGTGCCAGCAGTTACACCGGACAGTTTACCGGGGAGCTGTTTTTT
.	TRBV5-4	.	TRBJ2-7	CASSSGGSYEQYF	TGTGCCAGCAGCTCAGGTGGCTCCTACGAGCAGTACTTC
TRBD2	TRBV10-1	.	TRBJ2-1	CASSTSGSSYNEQFF	TGCGCCAGCTCAACTAGCGGGAGCTCCTACAATGAGCAGTTCTTC
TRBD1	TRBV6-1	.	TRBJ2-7	CASSEGLKRQGAYEQYF	TGTGCCAGCAGTGAAGGGTTGAAGAGGCAGGGGGCCTACGAGCAGTACTTC
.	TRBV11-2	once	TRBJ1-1	CASSRRNQGQREAFF	TGTGCCAGCAGCCGCAGAAACCAAGGACAGCGGGAAGCTTTCTTT